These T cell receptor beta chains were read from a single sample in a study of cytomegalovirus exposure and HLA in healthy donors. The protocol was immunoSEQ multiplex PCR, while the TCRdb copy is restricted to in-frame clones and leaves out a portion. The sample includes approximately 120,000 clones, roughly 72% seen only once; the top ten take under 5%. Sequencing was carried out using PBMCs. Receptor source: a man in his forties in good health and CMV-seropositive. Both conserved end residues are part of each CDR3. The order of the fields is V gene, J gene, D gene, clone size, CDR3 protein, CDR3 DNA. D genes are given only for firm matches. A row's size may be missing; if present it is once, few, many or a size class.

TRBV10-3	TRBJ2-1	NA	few	CAISGRGDEQFF	TGTGCCATCAGTGGAAGGGGCGATGAGCAGTTCTTC
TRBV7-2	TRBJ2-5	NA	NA	CATVGGMRETQYF	TGTGCGACCGTGGGTGGTATGAGGGAGACCCAGTACTTC
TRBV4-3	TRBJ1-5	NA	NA	CASSQVYRQAEQPQHF	TGCGCCAGCAGCCAAGTATATAGACAGGCAGAGCAGCCCCAGCATTTT
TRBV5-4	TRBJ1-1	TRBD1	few	CASSLEGATEAFF	TGTGCCAGCAGCTTGGAGGGGGCCACTGAAGCTTTCTTT
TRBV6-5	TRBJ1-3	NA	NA	CASSGKVGNTIYF	TGTGCCAGCAGCGGGAAGGTCGGAAACACCATATATTTT
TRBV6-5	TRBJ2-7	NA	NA	CASSGRRGSMEQYF	TGTGCCAGCAGTGGTCGTAGGGGGTCAATGGAGCAGTACTTC
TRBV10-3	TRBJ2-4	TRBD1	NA	CAISDPGQGAGKNIQYF	TGTGCCATCAGTGATCCCGGACAGGGGGCCGGCAAAAACATTCAGTACTTC
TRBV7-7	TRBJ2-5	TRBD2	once	CASSRGLAGGLETQYF	TGTGCCAGCAGCCGCGGACTAGCGGGGGGTTTGGAGACCCAGTACTTC
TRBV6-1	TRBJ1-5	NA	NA	CASSEHRASSNQPQHF	TGTGCCAGCAGTGAACACAGGGCTTCGAGCAATCAGCCCCAGCATTTT
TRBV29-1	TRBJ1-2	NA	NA	CSVEDRTDYGYTF	TGCAGCGTTGAAGATCGGACAGACTATGGCTACACCTTC
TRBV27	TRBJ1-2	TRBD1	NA	CASSLSGVGGGYTF	TGTGCCAGCAGTTTATCTGGGGTAGGGGGCGGCTACACCTTC
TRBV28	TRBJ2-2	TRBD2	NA	CASRPPGLVMTGELFF	TGTGCCAGCAGACCACCGGGACTAGTGATGACCGGGGAGCTGTTTTTT
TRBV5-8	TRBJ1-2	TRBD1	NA	CASSIGQANYGYTF	TGTGCCAGCAGCATCGGACAGGCAAACTATGGCTACACCTTC
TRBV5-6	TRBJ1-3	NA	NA	CASSTGRPDTIYF	TGTGCCAGCAGCACCGGCAGGCCGGACACCATATATTTT
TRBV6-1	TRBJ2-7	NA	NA	CASSLQGYEQYF	TGTGCCAGCAGTTTACAGGGTTACGAGCAGTACTTC
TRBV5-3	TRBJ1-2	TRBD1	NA	CARIRVQGEAYTF	TGTGCCAGAATTAGGGTACAGGGGGAGGCCTACACCTTC
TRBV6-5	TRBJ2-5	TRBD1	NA	CASSPGQGQETQYF	TGTGCCAGCAGTCCGGGACAGGGGCAAGAGACCCAGTACTTC
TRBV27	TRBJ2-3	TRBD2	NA	CASSTRLAGVTDTQYF	TGTGCCAGCAGTACCAGACTAGCGGGGGTTACAGATACGCAGTATTTT
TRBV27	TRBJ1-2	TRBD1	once	CASSFLGQGRLDYGYTF	TGTGCCAGCAGTTTCCTCGGACAGGGGAGATTAGACTATGGCTACACCTTC
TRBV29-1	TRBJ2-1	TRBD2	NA	CSVLGLAGANEQFF	TGCAGCGTGCTAGGACTAGCGGGAGCAAATGAGCAGTTCTTC
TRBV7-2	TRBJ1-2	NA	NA	CASSLDGQGAGGYTF	TGTGCCAGCAGCTTAGACGGGCAAGGGGCGGGAGGCTACACCTTC
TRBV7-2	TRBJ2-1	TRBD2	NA	CASSFLAVYNEQFF	TGTGCCAGCAGCTTCCTAGCGGTGTACAATGAGCAGTTCTTC
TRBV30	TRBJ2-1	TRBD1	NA	CAWSPGTGNYNEQFF	TGTGCCTGGAGTCCCGGGACAGGGAACTACAATGAGCAGTTCTTC
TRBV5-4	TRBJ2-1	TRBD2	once	CASSPERLAGGGREQFF	TGTGCCAGCAGCCCCGAGCGGCTAGCGGGGGGAGGAAGGGAGCAGTTCTTC
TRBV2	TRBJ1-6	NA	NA	CASSELVSGAPLHF	TGTGCCAGCAGTGAACTAGTCTCCGGGGCACCCCTCCACTTT
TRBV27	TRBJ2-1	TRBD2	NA	CASSFSGGQGNEQFF	TGTGCCAGCAGTTTTAGCGGGGGCCAGGGGAATGAGCAGTTCTTC
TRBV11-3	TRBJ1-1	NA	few	CASSLLGGSEAFF	TGTGCCAGCAGCTTGTTAGGAGGCAGTGAAGCTTTCTTT
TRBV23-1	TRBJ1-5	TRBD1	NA	CASAPRLGRGDQPQHF	TGCGCCAGCGCCCCGAGACTTGGCAGGGGGGATCAGCCCCAGCATTTT
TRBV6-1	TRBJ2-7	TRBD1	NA	CASSGRDSFLEEQYF	TGTGCCAGCAGTGGCCGGGACAGTTTTTTGGAGGAGCAGTACTTC
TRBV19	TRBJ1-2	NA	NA	CASTGVGGSLYGYTF	TGTGCCAGTACCGGCGTAGGAGGGTCTCTTTATGGCTACACCTTC
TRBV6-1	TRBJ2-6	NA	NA	CASSEVPGASSGANVLTF	TGTGCCAGCAGTGAAGTTCCAGGGGCCTCCTCTGGGGCCAACGTCCTGACTTTC
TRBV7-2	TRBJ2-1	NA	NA	CASRWGGGNEQFF	TGTGCCAGCAGATGGGGAGGGGGCAATGAGCAGTTCTTC